A selection of T cell receptor beta chains follows, all from one sample in a study of Tregs in tolerant kidney transplant recipients. Repertoires were generated with immunoSEQ multiplex PCR, while TCRdb's copy carries only in-frame clones and drops some. The table records fewer than 80,000 clones, approximately 98% of them present only once. Source: Tregs from blood, taken before the transplant. All receptors derive from a human donor who received a combined kidney and bone marrow transplant. CDR3s include the opening cysteine and the closing phenylalanine or tryptophan. Fields, in order: clone size, J gene, D gene, V gene, CDR3 DNA, CDR3 protein. D genes are given only for firm matches. Not every row has a clone size; where given, it reads once, few, many or a size class.

NA	TRBJ2-7	TRBD2	TRBV7-2	TGTGCCAGCAGCTCGACTAGCGGGGGGAATTACGAGCAGTACTTC	CASSSTSGGNYEQYF
NA	TRBJ2-1	TRBD2	TRBV7-9	TGTGCCAGCAGCTTAGGCCCCGGGACTAGCGGGTGGGGTGAGCAGTTCTTC	CASSLGPGTSGWGEQFF
NA	TRBJ2-5	NA	TRBV2	TGTGCCAGCAGTGTAATGCGGGTACCAAGGGGGTTCGAGACCCAGTACTTC	CASSVMRVPRGFETQYF
NA	TRBJ2-2	TRBD2	TRBV18	TGTGCCAGCTCGTCCCACGGGGGGGCCTCGAACACCGGGGAGCTGTTTTTT	CASSSHGGASNTGELFF
NA	TRBJ1-1	NA	TRBV10-3	TGTGCCATAGCGATGGGGCCCTCGAACACTGAAGCTTTCTTT	CAIAMGPSNTEAFF
once	TRBJ2-7	NA	TRBV10-3	TGTGCCATCAGTACCCCGACACACTACGAGCAGTACTTC	CAISTPTHYEQYF
NA	TRBJ1-3	NA	TRBV4-2	TGTGCCAGCAGCCAAGATAAACATCGGGACACCATATATTTT	CASSQDKHRDTIYF
NA	TRBJ2-5	NA	TRBV5-6	TGTGCCAGCAGCTTCGGAGGGATCCAGTACTTC	CASSFGGIQYF
NA	TRBJ2-7	TRBD1	TRBV5-1	TGCGCCAGCAGCCGGGACAGGGGGTGGGAGCAGTACTTC	CASSRDRGWEQYF
NA	TRBJ2-1	TRBD2	TRBV28	TGTGCCAGCACCTTAGGCGGGAGGTCCTACAATGAGCAGTTCTTC	CASTLGGRSYNEQFF
NA	TRBJ2-4	NA	TRBV7-2	TGTGCCAGCAGCTTAGGTTGGGGGGGGGCAGTTGGAAACATTCAGTACTTC	CASSLGWGGAVGNIQYF
NA	TRBJ1-1	NA	TRBV7-9	TGTGCCAGCAGCTTAGAACCCTCGGGGACTGAAGCTTTCTTT	CASSLEPSGTEAFF
NA	TRBJ1-1	NA	TRBV18	TGTGCCAGCTCACCCCCTTCGGTAGCGGAGGTGGCTTTCTTT	CASSPPSVAEVAFF
NA	TRBJ2-3	TRBD2	TRBV2	TGTGCCAGCACTCGAAGCGGGGGGGCCGACACAGATACGCAGTATTTT	CASTRSGGADTDTQYF
NA	TRBJ1-6	NA	TRBV6-4	TGTGCCAGCAGTCAGGGTCTGAATTCACCCCTCCACTTT	CASSQGLNSPLHF
NA	TRBJ1-3	NA	TRBV9	TGTGCCAGCAGCACCGAAAGGCGGGGGAGCGCTGGAAACACCATATATTTT	CASSTERRGSAGNTIYF
NA	TRBJ2-3	TRBD2	TRBV7-2	TGTGCCAGCAGCCACCGGCGTCTAGCGGGGGGGCAACAAGATACGCAGTATTTT	CASSHRRLAGGQQDTQYF
NA	TRBJ2-5	NA	TRBV5-1	TGCGCCAGCAGCGACGCGGGGACCCAGTACTTC	CASSDAGTQYF
NA	TRBJ2-7	TRBD1	TRBV7-2	TGTGCCAGCAGCTTGCGGGGACAGGGTGACTACGAGCAGTACTTC	CASSLRGQGDYEQYF
once	TRBJ2-7	TRBD1	TRBV29-1	TGCAGCGTTGCAACAGGGGACGAGCAGTACTTC	CSVATGDEQYF
NA	TRBJ1-1	NA	TRBV20-1	TGCAGTGCCACAGGATACACTGAAGCTTTCTTT	CSATGYTEAFF
once	TRBJ2-3	NA	TRBV5-4	TGTGCCAGCAGCTTGGCCCTCTTGAGCACAGATACGCAGTATTTT	CASSLALLSTDTQYF
NA	TRBJ2-1	NA	TRBV7-2	TGTGCCAGCAGCTTCGGAGGCTCCTACAATGAGCAGTTCTTC	CASSFGGSYNEQFF
NA	TRBJ1-2	TRBD1	TRBV9	TGTGCCAGCAGCGTAGGGACAGGAAACTATGGCTACACCTTC	CASSVGTGNYGYTF
NA	TRBJ2-2	TRBD2	TRBV19	TGTGCCAGTAGTATAAGGGAGGGTGGGGAGCTGTTTTTT	CASSIREGGELFF
once	TRBJ1-2	NA	TRBV6-1	TGTGCCAGCAGGTCCCGTCTGGGGAGAAACTATGGCTACACCTTC	CASRSRLGRNYGYTF
NA	TRBJ1-4	NA	TRBV28	TGTGCCAGCAGCCCACGACGGGGAACTAATGAAAAACTGTTTTTT	CASSPRRGTNEKLFF
NA	TRBJ1-5	NA	TRBV5-6	TGTGCCAGCAGCGCAGGACACCCTAATCAGCCCCAGCATTTT	CASSAGHPNQPQHF
NA	TRBJ2-2	TRBD2	TRBV7-3	TGTGCCAGCAGCCCCAAAAGCGGGGGGACCGGGGAGCTGTTTTTT	CASSPKSGGTGELFF
NA	TRBJ2-3	NA	TRBV7-3	TGTGCCAGCAGCTTAACCCTTCAGGGGTTCGCTACAGATACGCAGTATTTT	CASSLTLQGFATDTQYF
once	TRBJ2-7	TRBD1	TRBV5-1	TGCGCCAGCAGCTTGATTGGGTTGGGACAGTCCTACGAGCAGTACTTC	CASSLIGLGQSYEQYF
NA	TRBJ1-1	NA	TRBV19	TGTGCCAGTAGAATGGGACACTTGAACACTGAAGCTTTCTTT	CASRMGHLNTEAFF
NA	TRBJ2-7	NA	TRBV28	TGTGCCAGCAGTCCCCGGGACACGAGGAGCTCCTACGAGCAGTACTTC	CASSPRDTRSSYEQYF
NA	TRBJ2-5	TRBD2	TRBV7-2	TGTGCCAGCAGCACCTCTAGCGGGAGAGGGAGCGAGACCCAGTACTTC	CASSTSSGRGSETQYF
NA	TRBJ2-1	TRBD1	TRBV5-1	TGCGCCAGCAGCTGGGACAGGGACCATGAGCAGTTCTTC	CASSWDRDHEQFF
NA	TRBJ2-1	TRBD2	TRBV4-3	TGCGCCAGCAGCCAAGAACCTCCGGGACTAGCGGGAGAGAATGAGCAGTTCTTC	CASSQEPPGLAGENEQFF
NA	TRBJ2-7	TRBD1	TRBV18	TGTGCCAGCTCACCTACGGACAGGGTCAGCGAGCAGTACTTC	CASSPTDRVSEQYF
NA	TRBJ1-4	NA	TRBV7-2	TGTGCCAGCAGCGTTACGACAGGAGAAAAACTGTTTTTT	CASSVTTGEKLFF
NA	TRBJ1-2	TRBD1	TRBV5-1	TGCGCCAGCACCAACCGACAGGGGGGAGGCTACACCTTC	CASTNRQGGGYTF
NA	TRBJ2-3	TRBD2	TRBV5-4	TGTGCCAGCAGCTCGGGTCTAGCGGGAATATCGCAGTATTTT	CASSSGLAGISQYF
NA	TRBJ1-5	NA	TRBV5-1	TGCGCCAGCAGCCCTGGAGGTAATCAGCCCCAGCATTTT	CASSPGGNQPQHF
NA	TRBJ2-1	TRBD2	TRBV4-2	TGTGCCAGCAGCTTAATACTAGCGGGAGGGCAAGGAAATGAGCAGTTCTTC	CASSLILAGGQGNEQFF
few	TRBJ2-3	TRBD2	TRBV5-4	TGTGCCAGCAGCCGCGGGGGAGATACGCAGTATTTT	CASSRGGDTQYF
NA	TRBJ1-1	NA	TRBV6-4	TGTGCCAGCAGTTTAGAGGGGCGCGGGAAAGCTTTCTTT	CASSLEGRGKAFF
NA	TRBJ1-6	TRBD1	TRBV11-2	TGTGCCAGCAGCCCCCGGACAGGGGGAGCCAATTCACCCCTCCACTTT	CASSPRTGGANSPLHF
NA	TRBJ1-2	NA	TRBV11-3	TGTGCCAGCAGCGAAAGAGGGTATGGCTACACCTTC	CASSERGYGYTF
NA	TRBJ2-3	TRBD1	TRBV7-6	TGTGCCAGCAGCTTAGGCCCAGGGGGCTTCACAGATACGCAGTATTTT	CASSLGPGGFTDTQYF
NA	TRBJ2-1	TRBD1	TRBV7-6	TGTGCCAGCAGCTTAAAAGTAACAGGGGGGAACAATGAGCAGTTCTTC	CASSLKVTGGNNEQFF
NA	TRBJ2-1	TRBD1	TRBV4-3	TGCGCCAGCAGCCGACCGAGACAGGGGAGGTTTGGCGTTTACAATGAGCAGTTCTTC	CASSRPRQGRFGVYNEQFF
NA	TRBJ1-5	NA	TRBV12-5	TGTGCTAGTGGTTTGGTACTAATTAATGGACTCCCTAATCAGCCCCAGCATTTT	CASGLVLINGLPNQPQHF
NA	TRBJ1-2	NA	TRBV7-3	TGTGCCAGCAGCCCGCAGGGTAGCCATGTGTATGGCTACACCTTC	CASSPQGSHVYGYTF
NA	TRBJ2-3	TRBD1	TRBV5-1	TGCGCCAGCAGCTTGCCGGAGACAGGGGTTCGAGATACGCAGTATTTT	CASSLPETGVRDTQYF
NA	TRBJ2-1	TRBD1	TRBV10-3	TGTGCCATCAAACAGGGGTTAGCCTACAATGAGCAGTTCTTC	CAIKQGLAYNEQFF
NA	TRBJ1-2	TRBD1	TRBV5-4	TGTGCCAGCAGCTGGGCGACAGGGGACGATTATGGCTACACCTTC	CASSWATGDDYGYTF
NA	TRBJ1-2	NA	TRBV5-1	TGCGCCAGCAGAAGTGTTTGGGGTCGGGACACCATTCAGAGGGGCTACACCTTC	CASRSVWGRDTIQRGYTF